The clone carrying this T cell receptor (beta chain) was counted once. No antigen is known for it. The data originate from a study of T cells after yellow fever vaccination. The CDR3 consists of 15 residues. The V and J ends lost 5 bases and 5 bases, in that order; junction bases with no gene match: 9. Germline values: CDR1 SGHTA, CDR2 FQGNSA. Study results and limitations: A large majority of primary-vaccination clones showed up again after the booster (about 97% CD4, 88% CD8). Secondary responses were weaker yet peaked faster, day 5 versus 15.

5'RACE template switching produced TCR cDNA carrying a universal primer site and UMIs. Via MiXCR, TCRdb re-called the 5' RACE reads, giving one row per CDR3 protein. Altogether 500,000 to 650,000 distinct CDR3 sequences are present, 17% being singletons, with the ten largest covering 17%. The clonotype originates from a young man who received the YFV17D yellow fever vaccine. J is TRBJ2-5 and V is TRBV7-2; the match to TRBD2 covers 9 bases. The material was PBMCs, obtained 4 to 5 days after the first yellow fever vaccination. The CDR3 DNA reads TGTGCCAGCAGCCCCCAGGGCGGGAGGGGGGAGACCCAGTACTTC. Protein: CASSPQGGRGETQYF.